The 29 T cell receptor beta chains presented below share a single source sample, sequenced in a study of blood T cell repertoires in COVID-19. Repertoires were generated with immunoSEQ multiplex PCR, while TCRdb's copy carries only in-frame clones and drops some. The sample lists a few hundred thousand clones, approximately 87% occurring once. Specimen: peripheral blood. These receptors originate from a man between 60 and 70 years old who had recovered from COVID-19.

The chain recombines TRBV29-1 with TRBJ1-2; 9 bases map to TRBD1. Germline CDR1 and CDR2: SQVTM and ANQGSEA. The length of the CDR3 is 13 residues. The V and J ends lost 6 bases and 4 bases, in that order; junction bases with no gene match: 6. CDR3: CSVRDRAAYGYTF. The CDR3 DNA reads TGCAGCGTGAGGGACAGGGCTGCCTATGGCTACACCTTC.

As for this clone: The same CDR3 also results from other DNA sequences found in this sample. The V call is TRBV19, the J call TRBJ2-1, with D maybe TRBD1 (5 bases). This CDR3 comprises 13 residues. Germline V gene data show CDR1 as LNHDA and CDR2 as SQIVND (reference sequence). The V end was cut by 5 bases, the J end by 4 bases, with 9 bases between. The CDR3: CASSRQGYNEQFF. In nucleotides, the CDR3 is TGTGCCAGTAGTCGTCAGGGTTACAATGAGCAGTTCTTC. Together with reference TRBV19 and TRBJ2-1, the CDR3 gives the full variable domain: DGGITQSPKYLFRKEGQNVTLSCEQNLNHDAMYWYRQDPGQGLRLIYYSQIVNDFQKGDIAEGYSVSREKKESFPLTVTSAQKNPTAFYLCASSRQGYNEQFFGPGTRLTVL.

The V call is TRBV7-2, the J call TRBJ2-3; TRBD2 aligns across 8 bases. Trimming at V came to 3 bases and at J to 1 base, leaving 3 bases not matched to a gene. The CDR3 is made up of 15 amino acids. CDR1 and CDR2 (germline): SGHTA, FQGNSA. The CDR3 DNA reads TGTGCCAGCAGCTTTCGGACTAGCCGCACAGATACGCAGTATTTT. Translating gives CASSFRTSRTDTQYF.

The rearrangement links TRBV7-2 to TRBJ2-1; 10 bases map to TRBD1. J gave up 3 bases and V 5 bases, and 7 bases lay outside the gene matches. The CDR3 spans 16 residues. The germline V gene encodes CDR1 SGHTA and CDR2 FQGNSA. This CDR3 is CASSPPGQGYYNEQFF. In nucleotides, the CDR3 is TGTGCCAGCAGCCCACCGGGACAGGGGTACTACAATGAGCAGTTCTTC.

The CDR3 protein is CASSTGTGEAFF. CDR3 DNA sequence: TGTGCCAGCAGTACCGGGACAGGAGAAGCTTTCTTT. The V and J genes are TRBV6-5 and TRBJ1-1; 8 positions agree with TRBD1. V lost 5 bases to trimming and J lost 8 bases; unmatched junction nucleotides: 4. The CDR3 runs 12 residues. Germline V gene sequence: CDR1 MNHEY, CDR2 SVGAGI.

The chain is built from TRBV5-4 and TRBJ2-5; 7 bases are a match to TRBD1. With V trimmed by 3 bases and J by 2 bases, 4 bases remained unmatched. The CDR3 has 14 residues. The germline V gene has CDR1 SGHNT and CDR2 YYREEE (reference sequence). In DNA form, the CDR3 reads TGTGCCAGCAGCTCGAGGGGGCCGCAAGAGACCCAGTACTTC. This encodes CASSSRGPQETQYF.

The V call is TRBV19, the J call TRBJ1-4; TRBD1 matches 8 bases. The trim removed 3 bases at V and 6 bases at J, leaving 3 bases unmatched. The CDR3 spans 14 residues. Germline CDR1 is LNHDA and CDR2 is SQIVND (reference sequence). The chain's CDR3 is CASSITTGDEKLFF. CDR3 coding DNA: TGTGCCAGTAGTATTACGACAGGGGATGAAAAACTGTTTTTT.

The rearrangement joins TRBV7-8 to TRBJ2-5; TRBD2 agrees at 12 bases. The trim removed 8 bases at V and 4 bases at J, leaving 2 bases unmatched. This CDR3 has 13 amino acids. Germline values: CDR1 SGHVS, CDR2 FQNEAQ. Here the CDR3 reads CASGLAGPETQYF. The CDR3 nucleotides are TGTGCCAGCGGACTAGCGGGGCCAGAGACCCAGTACTTC. Together with reference TRBV7-8 and TRBJ2-5, the CDR3 gives the full variable domain: GAGVSQSPRYKVAKRGQDVALRCDPISGHVSLFWYQQALGQGPEFLTYFQNEAQLDKSGLPSDRFFAERPEGSVSTLKIQRTQQEDSAVYLCASGLAGPETQYFGPGTRLLVL.

This clone has a single count. This rearrangement joins TRBV10-2 to TRBJ2-5; 7 bases align to TRBD1. V trimming: 10 bases; J trimming: 5 bases; junction bases outside the gene matches: 10. CDR3 length equals 13 residues. Germline assignment: CDR1 WSHSY and CDR2 SAAADI. CDR3: CAIGTAFGETQYF. For the CDR3, the DNA is TGCGCCATTGGGACAGCGTTTGGGGAGACCCAGTACTTC.

The rearrangement joins TRBV18 to TRBJ2-3; 8 bases are shared with TRBD2. Unmatched junction bases numbered 1, after V lost 3 bases and J lost 2 bases. Germline CDR1 is KGHSH and CDR2 is LQKENI. The CDR3 covers 14 residues. The CDR3 protein is CASSPGLDTDTQYF. The DNA for the CDR3 is TGTGCCAGCTCACCGGGACTAGACACAGATACGCAGTATTTT.

The rearrangement links TRBV9 to TRBJ2-2; 12 nucleotides agree with TRBD2. This CDR3 comprises 18 residues. CDR1 is SGDLS, CDR2 YYNGEE, per germline. The J segment lost 5 bases and the V segment lost 0 bases, leaving 8 bases of the junction unmatched. CDR3 sequence: CASSVAQVLAGGTGELFF. For the CDR3, the DNA is TGTGCCAGCAGCGTAGCTCAAGTGCTAGCGGGAGGGACCGGGGAGCTGTTTTTT.

This chain uses TRBV6-5 with TRBJ2-1, with 7 bases that match TRBD1. CDR3 length: 15 residues. V lost 2 bases, J lost 10 bases, and 11 bases stayed unmatched. Germline lookup yields CDR1 MNHEY and CDR2 SVGAGI. The CDR3 sequence is CASSYGDRTGEEQFF. DNA for the CDR3: TGTGCCAGCAGTTACGGGGACAGAACCGGTGAGGAGCAGTTCTTC.

The chain recombines TRBV6-4 with TRBJ2-3; a weak D match, TRBD2 (5 bases). Germline CDR1 MRHNA, CDR2 SNTAGT. The CDR3 loop spans 14 amino acids. With 5 bases removed from V and 6 bases from J, the gap between germline ends came to 15 bases. DNA for the CDR3: TGTGCCAGCAGTAGCGGACCAGATGCGGATACGCAGTATTTT. It codes for CASSSGPDADTQYF.

The chain employs TRBV2 and TRBJ1-1; D might be TRBD1 (6 bases). Trimming shortened V by 6 bases and J by 6 bases, and 17 bases separated the two germline ends. The CDR3 length is 14 residues. The germline V gene has CDR1 SNHLY and CDR2 FYNNEI. The CDR3 loop is CASRETGSPAEAFF. The CDR3 DNA is TGTGCCAGCAGGGAAACAGGGAGCCCAGCTGAAGCTTTCTTT.

The rearrangement uses TRBV5-1 and TRBJ2-1; 10 bases agree with TRBD1. The CDR3 has 15 residues. CDR1 SGHRS and CDR2 YFSETQ come from the germline V gene. The V gene end was trimmed by 4 bases and the J gene end by 0 bases; junction bases not matched to a gene: 1. The CDR3 spells CASSRQGASYNEQFF. The CDR3 coding sequence is TGCGCCAGCAGCCGACAGGGGGCCTCCTACAATGAGCAGTTCTTC.

The chain has TRBV5-4 and TRBJ1-1; no clear D. V was clipped by 5 bases and J by 1 base, with 18 bases between them. Germline values: CDR1 SGHNT, CDR2 YYREEE (reference sequence). This CDR3 comprises 16 residues. The CDR3 region has the DNA TGTGCCAGCAGTCCGCAGTTGGTGGGCACGAACACTGAAGCTTTCTTT. Amino acids: CASSPQLVGTNTEAFF.

This clone has only a few counts. The chain links TRBV7-8 to TRBJ2-6; TRBD1 matches at 7 bases. Germline CDR1 SGHVS, CDR2 FQNEAQ. The CDR3 sequence is 15 residues long. The V gene end was trimmed by 4 bases and the J gene end by 3 bases; junction bases not matched to a gene: 3. CDR3 region: CASSSDRVGANVLTF. The CDR3 coding sequence is TGTGCCAGCAGCTCCGACAGGGTTGGGGCCAACGTCCTGACTTTC.

The sample holds many counts of this clone. The genes are TRBV29-1 and TRBJ2-2; 9 bases agree with TRBD2. CDR3 length: 14 amino acids. Looked up from germline, CDR1 is SQVTM and CDR2 is ANQGSEA. Trimming cost V 5 bases and J 2 bases; bases outside gene matches: 3. CDR3 nucleotide sequence: TGCAGCGTTCCGGGACTAGCTAACACCGGGGAGCTGTTTTTT. This codes for CSVPGLANTGELFF.

CDR3 in amino acids: CASSSGAVSGNTIYF. CDR3 in DNA: TGTGCCAGTAGTAGCGGGGCGGTCTCTGGAAACACCATATATTTT. V is TRBV19 and J is TRBJ1-3; possibly TRBD1 for D (5 bases). Germline assignment: CDR1 LNHDA and CDR2 SQIVND (reference sequence). This CDR3 has 15 residues. V dropped 4 bases and J dropped 0 bases, with 10 bases sitting between them.

V usage is TRBV11-2 and J usage is TRBJ1-3; TRBD1 aligns across 7 bases. In germline, CDR1 is SGHAT, CDR2 FQNNGV. The CDR3 length is 15 residues. V shed 5 bases and J 0 bases; nucleotides not matched to a gene: 4. CDR3 amino acids: CASSQTGSSGNTIYF. CDR3 DNA sequence: TGTGCCAGCAGCCAGACAGGGTCCTCTGGAAACACCATATATTTT.

Notes on this clone: One end of the junction varies from germline; a read error may be responsible. The chain is built from TRBV28 and TRBJ2-7, with 9 bases that match TRBD2. CDR3 size: 14 residues. Per the germline V gene, CDR1 is MDHEN and CDR2 is SYDVKM. The CDR3 nucleotides are TGTGCCAGCAGTTTGGAGGTAGCGGGGGCCCCCCCTAACTTC. Protein product: CASSLEVAGAPPNF.

The chain recombines TRBV6-5 with TRBJ1-1; no reliable D call. V dropped 10 bases and J dropped 0 bases, with 12 bases sitting between them. Germline V gene data show CDR1 as MNHEY and CDR2 as SVGAGI. There are 13 residues in the CDR3. DNA of the CDR3: TGTGCCACCACGGGTCATATGAACACTGAAGCTTTCTTT. This gives the protein CATTGHMNTEAFF.

The chain is built from TRBV3-1 (or the pseudogene TRBV3-2) and TRBJ1-6, with TRBD1 as a possible D gene (6 bases). V lost 1 base, J lost 8 bases, and 15 bases lay in between. Germline CDR1 LGHDT, CDR2 YNNKEL (reference sequence). The CDR3 runs to 16 residues. CDR3 loop: CASSQGIGTTYSPLHF. CDR3 nucleotide sequence: TGTGCCAGCAGCCAAGGAATAGGGACAACCTATTCACCCCTCCACTTT.

The chain recombines TRBV3-1 (or the pseudogene TRBV3-2) with TRBJ2-3, with 8 bases matching TRBD2. Germline V gene sequence: CDR1 LGHDT, CDR2 YNNKEL (reference sequence). V trimming: 5 bases; J trimming: 1 base; junction bases outside the gene matches: 5. The CDR3 totals 15 residues. The CDR3 loop is CASSSWRGGTDTQYF. CDR3 in DNA: TGTGCCAGCAGCTCCTGGCGGGGGGGCACAGATACGCAGTATTTT.

The chain recombines TRBV23-1 with TRBJ1-6; D unresolved. TRBV23-1 qualifies as an ORF whose function is uncertain. V was shortened by 0 bases and J by 5 bases, with 14 bases between the two germline ends. The CDR3 has 17 residues. CDR3 nucleotide sequence: TGCGCCAGCAGTCAATCTCCGAGCTTTAAGCATAATTCACCCCTCCACTTT. It translates to CASSQSPSFKHNSPLHF.

The chain's CDR3 is CASSEYRLDINTGELFF. CDR3 coding DNA: TGTGCCAGCAGTGAATACCGGTTGGACATAAACACCGGGGAGCTGTTTTTT. The rearrangement joins TRBV2 to TRBJ2-2, with D possibly TRBD1 on 5 matching bases. V was cut by 2 bases and J by 2 bases, with 15 bases left in between. The CDR3 extends over 17 amino acids. Germline values: CDR1 SNHLY, CDR2 FYNNEI.

This chain uses TRBV6-1 with TRBJ2-7, with 11 bases fitting TRBD2. V dropped 2 bases and J dropped 6; count of bases not matched to a gene: 9. The V gene's germline CDR1 is MNHNS and CDR2 SASEGT. This CDR3 is built from 16 residues. The CDR3 spells CASSESSGRAEGEQYF. Written as DNA, the CDR3 is TGTGCCAGCAGTGAAAGTAGCGGGAGGGCCGAGGGCGAGCAGTACTTC.

The rearrangement joins TRBV2 to TRBJ1-4; tentatively, D is TRBD1 (5 bases). CDR3 length equals 17 residues. V lost 6 bases to trimming and J lost 4 bases, with 21 bases between them. Germline values: CDR1 SNHLY, CDR2 FYNNEI. DNA of the CDR3: TGTGCCAGCAGCCATCGCCCCGACAGAACTATTAATGAAAAACTGTTTTTT. It specifies CASSHRPDRTINEKLFF.

This clone has a handful of counts. The chain carries TRBV14 and TRBJ2-5, with D tentatively TRBD1 (6 bases). Between the trimmed V and J ends, which lost 2 bases and 4 bases, there was a span of 11 bases. There are 14 residues in the CDR3. CDR1 and CDR2 from the germline V gene are SGHDN and FVKESK. The CDR3 sequence is CASSQSSGAETQYF. Written as DNA, the CDR3 is TGTGCCAGCAGCCAAAGCTCAGGGGCAGAGACCCAGTACTTC.